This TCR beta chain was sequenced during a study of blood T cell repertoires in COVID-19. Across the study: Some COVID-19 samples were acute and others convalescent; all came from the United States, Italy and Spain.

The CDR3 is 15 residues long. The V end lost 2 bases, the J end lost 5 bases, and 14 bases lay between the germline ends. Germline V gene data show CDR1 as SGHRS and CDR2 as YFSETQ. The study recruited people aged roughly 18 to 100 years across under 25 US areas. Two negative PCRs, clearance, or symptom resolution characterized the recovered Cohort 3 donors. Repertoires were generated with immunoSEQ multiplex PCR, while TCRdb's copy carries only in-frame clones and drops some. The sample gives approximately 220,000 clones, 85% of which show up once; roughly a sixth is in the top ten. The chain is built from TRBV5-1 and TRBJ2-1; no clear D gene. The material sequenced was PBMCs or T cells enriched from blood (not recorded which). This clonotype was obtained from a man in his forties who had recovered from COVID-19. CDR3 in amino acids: CASSFGRYDNNEQFF. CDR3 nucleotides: TGCGCCAGCAGCTTTGGTAGGTACGACAACAATGAGCAGTTCTTC. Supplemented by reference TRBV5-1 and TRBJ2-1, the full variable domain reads KAGVTQTPRYLIKTRGQQVTLSCSPISGHRSVSWYQQTPGQGLQFLFEYFSETQRNKGNFPGRFSGRQFSNSRSEMNVSTLELGDSALYLCASSFGRYDNNEQFFGPGTRLTVL.